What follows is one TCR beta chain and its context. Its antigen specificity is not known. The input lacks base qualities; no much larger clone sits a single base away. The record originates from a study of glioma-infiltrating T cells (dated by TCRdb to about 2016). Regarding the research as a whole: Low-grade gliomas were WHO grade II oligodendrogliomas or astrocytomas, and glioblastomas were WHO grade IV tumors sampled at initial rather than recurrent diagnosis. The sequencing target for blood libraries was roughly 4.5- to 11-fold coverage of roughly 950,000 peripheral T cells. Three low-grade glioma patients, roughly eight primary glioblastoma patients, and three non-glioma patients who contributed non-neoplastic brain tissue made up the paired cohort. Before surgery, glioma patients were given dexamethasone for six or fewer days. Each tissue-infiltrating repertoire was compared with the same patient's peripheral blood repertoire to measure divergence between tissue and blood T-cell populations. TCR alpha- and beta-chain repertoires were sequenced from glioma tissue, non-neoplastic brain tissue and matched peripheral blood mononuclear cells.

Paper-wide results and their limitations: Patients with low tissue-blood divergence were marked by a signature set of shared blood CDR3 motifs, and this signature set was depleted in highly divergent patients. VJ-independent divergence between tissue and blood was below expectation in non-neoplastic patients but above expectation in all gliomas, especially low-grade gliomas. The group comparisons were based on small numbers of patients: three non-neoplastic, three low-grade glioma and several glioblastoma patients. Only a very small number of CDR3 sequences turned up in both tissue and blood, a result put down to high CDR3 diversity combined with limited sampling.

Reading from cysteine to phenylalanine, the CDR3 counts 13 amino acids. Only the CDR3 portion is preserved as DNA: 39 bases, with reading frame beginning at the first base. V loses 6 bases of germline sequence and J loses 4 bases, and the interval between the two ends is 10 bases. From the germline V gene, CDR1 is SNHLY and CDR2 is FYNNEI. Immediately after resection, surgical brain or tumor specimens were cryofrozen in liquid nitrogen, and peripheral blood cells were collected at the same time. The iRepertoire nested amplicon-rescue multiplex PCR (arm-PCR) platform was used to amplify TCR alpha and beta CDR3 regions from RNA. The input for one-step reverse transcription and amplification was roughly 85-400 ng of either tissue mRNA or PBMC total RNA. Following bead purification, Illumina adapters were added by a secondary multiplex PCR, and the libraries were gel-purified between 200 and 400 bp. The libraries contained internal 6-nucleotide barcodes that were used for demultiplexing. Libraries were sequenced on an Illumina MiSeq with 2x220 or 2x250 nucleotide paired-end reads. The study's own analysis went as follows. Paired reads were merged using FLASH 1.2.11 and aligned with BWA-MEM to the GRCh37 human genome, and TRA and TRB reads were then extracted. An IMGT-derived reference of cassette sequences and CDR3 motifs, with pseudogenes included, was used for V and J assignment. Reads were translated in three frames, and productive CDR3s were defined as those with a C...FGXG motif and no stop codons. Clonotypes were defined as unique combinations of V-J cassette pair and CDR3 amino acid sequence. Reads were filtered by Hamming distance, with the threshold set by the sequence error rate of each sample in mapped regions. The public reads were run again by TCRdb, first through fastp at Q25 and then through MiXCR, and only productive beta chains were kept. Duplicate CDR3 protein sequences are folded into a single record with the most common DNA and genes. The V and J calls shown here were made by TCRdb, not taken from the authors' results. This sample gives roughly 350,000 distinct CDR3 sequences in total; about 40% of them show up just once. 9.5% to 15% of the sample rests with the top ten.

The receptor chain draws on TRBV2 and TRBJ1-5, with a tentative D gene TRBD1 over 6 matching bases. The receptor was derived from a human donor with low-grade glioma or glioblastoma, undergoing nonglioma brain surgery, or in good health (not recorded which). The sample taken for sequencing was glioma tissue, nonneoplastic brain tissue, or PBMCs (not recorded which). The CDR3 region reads CASSWDTNQPQHF. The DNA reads TGTGCCAGCAGCTGGGACACGAATCAGCCCCAGCATTTT.